This T cell receptor (beta chain) was observed in a study of T cells after posttransplantation cyclophosphamide. The protocol was immunoSEQ multiplex PCR, while the TCRdb copy is restricted to in-frame clones and leaves out a portion. The sample yields around 39,000 clones, without any singletons. The TCR sequence derives from a girl aged 10 to 17 in good health, CMV-negative, and a related stem cell transplant donor. Sequenced: PBMCs.

Here the CDR3 reads CASSSGGPNTGELFF. DNA of the CDR3: TGTGCCAGCAGCTCGGGGGGCCCGAACACCGGGGAGCTGTTTTTT. The chain recombines TRBV7-2 with TRBJ2-2, with TRBD2 as a possible D gene (7 bases). Germline CDR1 and CDR2: SGHTA and FQGNSA. This CDR3 has 15 residues. The ends were cut back, 4 bases at V and 0 bases at J, with 9 bases in the middle.